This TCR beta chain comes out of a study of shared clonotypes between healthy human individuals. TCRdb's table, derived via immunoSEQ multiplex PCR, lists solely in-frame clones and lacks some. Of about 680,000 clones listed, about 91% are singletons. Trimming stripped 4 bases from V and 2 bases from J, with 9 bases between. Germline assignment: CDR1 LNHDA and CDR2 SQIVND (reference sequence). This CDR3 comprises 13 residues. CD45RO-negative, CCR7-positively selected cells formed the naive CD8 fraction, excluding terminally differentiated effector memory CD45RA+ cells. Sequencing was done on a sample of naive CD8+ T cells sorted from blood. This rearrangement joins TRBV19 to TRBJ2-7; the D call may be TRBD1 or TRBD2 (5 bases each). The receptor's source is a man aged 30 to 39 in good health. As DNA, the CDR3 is TGTGCCAGTAGTAATCAGGGACCCTACGAGCAGTACTTC. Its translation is CASSNQGPYEQYF.